The 7 T cell receptor beta chains in this list originate from one sample, sequenced in a study of T cells in women clearing cervical HPV infection. Libraries were prepared by immunoSEQ multiplex PCR; TCRdb keeps only in-frame clonotypes and omits some of them. This sample contains over 25,000 clones. Source material: blood buffy coat. These receptors were obtained from a woman between 18 and 70 years old with a cervical HPV16 infection that either progressed to CIN3+ or cleared (not recorded which).

Of note for this clone: The CDR3 end is not reached by the read, which stops 3 residues before it; the germline J gene fills it in. V usage is TRBV7-9 and J usage is TRBJ1-1; D may be TRBD1 (5 bases). This CDR3 comprises 15 residues. The germline V gene encodes CDR1 SEHNR and CDR2 FQNEAQ (reference sequence). CDR3 DNA, as far as it was read: TGTGCCAGCAGCTTTGATGGGGCGGGGAGGGAGACA. It codes for CASSFDGAGRET. The complete CDR3 sequence is CASSFDGAGRETAFF.

With regard to this clone: The CDR3 extends 3 residues past the end of the read, so its final part is completed from the germline J gene. The chain employs TRBV2 and TRBJ1-2; possibly TRBD1 for D (5 bases). Per germline, CDR1 SNHLY and CDR2 FYNNEI. CDR3 length: 13 amino acids. The CDR3 bases that were read are TGTGCCAGCAGTGTCGAGGGGCCCTACGAC. Protein sequence: CASSVEGPYD. The full CDR3 reads CASSVEGPYDYTF.

Concerning this clone: The read ends 3 residues early relative to the CDR3; the germline J gene fills the gap. The chain employs TRBV2 and TRBJ2-5, with TRBD1 matching 10 bases. The germline gives CDR1 SNHLY, CDR2 FYNNEI. The V gene end was trimmed by 8 bases and the J gene end by 2 bases; junction bases not matched to a gene: 11. The CDR3 consists of 16 residues. The sequenced part of the CDR3 DNA is TGTGCCAGCGCCCCGCGGCGGACAGGGGGGCAAGAGACC. Amino acids: CASAPRRTGGQET. The CDR3 in full is CASAPRRTGGQETQYF.

Comments on this clone: The sequenced fragment ends 3 residues before the CDR3 boundary, so the rest is inferred from the germline J gene. The V and J genes are TRBV20-1 and TRBJ2-1, with 7 bases lining up with TRBD1. J lost 6 bases, V lost 0 bases, and 5 bases had no gene match. In germline, CDR1 is DFQATT, CDR2 SNEGSKA (reference sequence). This CDR3 has 14 residues. The CDR3 region is CSARDEAGGNEQFF. The CDR3 DNA, read in part, is TGCAGTGCTAGAGATGAGGCAGGGGGCAATGAG.

The DNA read from the CDR3 is TGTGCCACCTTCCGCCCGGGACTAGCCAACTCTGGGGCCAACGTC. Protein product: CATFRPGLANSGANV. The whole CDR3 protein reads CATFRPGLANSGANVLTF. The chain combines TRBV2 with TRBJ2-6; TRBD2 matches at 9 bases. The sequence runs out 3 residues before the end of the CDR3; the remainder is reconstructed from the germline J gene. Per the germline V gene, CDR1 is SNHLY and CDR2 is FYNNEI. There are 18 residues in the CDR3. After removal of 10 bases from V and 0 bases from J, the junction contained 13 bases not matched to a gene.

With respect to this clone: Sequencing ends 3 residues short of the CDR3 end; the germline J gene provides the rest. V and J are TRBV2 and TRBJ2-5; the D gene is possibly TRBD1 (5 bases). Germline V gene sequence: CDR1 SNHLY, CDR2 FYNNEI. The CDR3 is 15 amino acids. Trimming removed 8 bases at V and 1 base at J, with 17 bases between. CDR3: CASSRWNRIQETQYF. The CDR3 DNA, read in part, is TGTGCCAGCTCGCGTTGGAACAGGATCCAAGAGACC.

Turning to this clone: Read sequence stops 3 residues before the CDR3 end, and the germline J gene provides the missing end. This chain connects TRBV19 to TRBJ2-3, with 9 positions matching TRBD1. This CDR3 has 15 amino acids. Germline-derived CDR1 and CDR2 are LNHDA and SQIVND (reference sequence). V lost 5 bases to trimming and J lost 3 bases; unmatched junction nucleotides: 6. CDR3 amino acids: CASSPGQGWTDTQYF. The sequenced CDR3 bases are TGTGCCAGTAGTCCGGGACAGGGTTGGACAGATACG.